A selection of T cell receptor beta chains follows, all from one sample in a study of blood T cell repertoires in COVID-19. Some clones are missing from TCRdb's copy, which holds only in-frame ones; the method was immunoSEQ multiplex PCR. Counted here are 65,000 to 95,000 clones, about four fifths occurring once; the ten biggest clones make up about 12%. Sequenced input: peripheral blood. These receptors were obtained from a woman between 40 and 50 years old with active or convalescent COVID-19. Each CDR3 is given with its conserved first and last residue. Each record gives: J gene, V gene, D gene, clone size, CDR3 length, CDR3 protein, CDR3 DNA. A D gene is named only where the DNA matches it firmly. For some rows the clone size is stated as once, few or many, or as a class when expanded; others skip it.

TRBJ2-1	TRBV9	TRBD2	few	13	CASSVGVAGEQFF	TGTGCCAGCAGCGTAGGGGTAGCGGGAGAGCAGTTCTTC
TRBJ1-2	TRBV28	-	-	14	CASSFWGGVLGYTF	TGTGCCAGCAGTTTTTGGGGGGGCGTCCTGGGCTACACCTTC
TRBJ2-7	TRBV12-5	TRBD2	-	19	CASGEGLGLAGGSPHEQYF	TGTGCTAGTGGGGAAGGGCTAGGACTAGCGGGAGGATCCCCCCACGAGCAGTACTTC
TRBJ2-1	TRBV18	-	-	11	CASSQQNEQFF	TGTGCCAGCTCACAACAGAATGAGCAGTTCTTC
TRBJ2-7	TRBV19	-	-	15	CASSISWAGESEQYF	TGTGCCAGTAGTATATCGTGGGCGGGTGAGTCCGAGCAGTACTTC
TRBJ2-7	TRBV2	TRBD1	-	13	CASNGQGTYEQYF	TGTGCCAGCAATGGACAGGGCACCTACGAGCAGTACTTC
TRBJ2-3	TRBV4-3	TRBD2	-	17	CASSQEGGLADTDTQYF	TGCGCCAGCAGCCAAGAAGGGGGACTAGCGGACACAGATACGCAGTATTTT
TRBJ1-2	TRBV6-5	TRBD1	-	16	CASSYRGRVPLYGYTF	TGTGCCAGCAGCTACAGGGGGCGCGTCCCTCTATATGGCTACACCTTC
TRBJ2-3	TRBV23-1	TRBD2	-	18	CASSHRPVAGVFTDTQYF	TGCGCCAGCAGTCACCGCCCCGTAGCGGGAGTTTTTACAGATACGCAGTATTTT
TRBJ1-4	TRBV6-1	TRBD1	-	16	CASSVTPGQLNEKLFF	TGTGCCAGCAGTGTAACCCCGGGACAGCTAAATGAAAAACTGTTTTTT
TRBJ2-5	TRBV18	TRBD1	-	15	CASSQLWTGQETQYF	TGTGCCAGCTCACAACTCTGGACAGGGCAAGAGACCCAGTACTTC
TRBJ1-1	TRBV18	-	few	14	CASSPRGMNTEAFF	TGTGCCAGCTCACCAAGGGGTATGAACACTGAAGCTTTCTTT
TRBJ1-3	TRBV28	-	-	14	CASRDTYSGNTIYF	TGTGCCAGTAGGGACACCTACTCTGGAAACACCATATATTTT
TRBJ2-7	TRBV5-8	TRBD1	-	14	CASSSIRGPYEQYF	TGTGCCAGCAGCTCCATCAGGGGGCCCTACGAGCAGTACTTC
TRBJ2-1	TRBV10-3	TRBD1	-	16	CAISESGTGKVNEQFF	TGTGCCATCAGTGAGTCCGGGACAGGGAAAGTCAATGAGCAGTTCTTC
TRBJ1-6	TRBV6-5	TRBD1	-	14	CASSPDRGRSPLHF	TGTGCCAGCAGTCCGGACAGGGGAAGGTCACCCCTCCACTTT
TRBJ2-1	TRBV7-7	-	-	15	CASSLGLDSYNEQFF	TGTGCTAGCAGCTTAGGGCTAGACTCCTACAATGAGCAGTTCTTC
TRBJ1-1	TRBV29-1	-	-	14	CSVDGRQSNTEAFF	TGCAGCGTTGATGGTAGACAGTCGAACACTGAAGCTTTCTTT
TRBJ2-7	TRBV18	-	-	12	CASSDSSYEQYF	TGTGCCAGCTCCGACAGCTCCTACGAGCAGTACTTC
TRBJ1-5	TRBV7-8	TRBD1	-	17	CASSRQGGGNLAQPQHF	TGTGCCAGCAGCAGACAGGGAGGAGGTAATTTAGCTCAGCCCCAGCATTTT
TRBJ2-7	TRBV11-2	TRBD1	-	14	CASSPRQGGYEQYF	TGTGCCAGCAGCCCGAGACAGGGCGGCTACGAGCAGTACTTC
TRBJ2-1	TRBV19	-	once	14	CASSDFFGDNEQFF	TGTGCCAGTAGCGACTTTTTCGGAGACAATGAGCAGTTCTTC
TRBJ1-5	TRBV3-1/TRBV3-2	-	-	12	CASSQSDQPQHF	TGTGCCAGCAGCCAGTCGGATCAGCCCCAGCATTTT
TRBJ2-7	TRBV28	-	-	15	CASSFVSGKAYEQYF	TGTGCCAGCAGTTTCGTCTCAGGAAAAGCCTACGAGCAGTACTTC